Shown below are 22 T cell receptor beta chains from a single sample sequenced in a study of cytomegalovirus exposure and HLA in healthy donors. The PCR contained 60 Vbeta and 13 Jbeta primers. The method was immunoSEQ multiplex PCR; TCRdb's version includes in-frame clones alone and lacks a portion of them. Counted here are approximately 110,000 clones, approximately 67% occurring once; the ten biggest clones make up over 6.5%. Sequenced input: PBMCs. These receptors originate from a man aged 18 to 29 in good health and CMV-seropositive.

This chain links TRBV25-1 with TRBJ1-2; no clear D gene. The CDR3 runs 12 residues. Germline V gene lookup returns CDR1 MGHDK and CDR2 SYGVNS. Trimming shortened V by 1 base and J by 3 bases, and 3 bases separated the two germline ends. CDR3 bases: TGTGCCAGCAGTGAATCAGACTATGGCTACACCTTC. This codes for CASSESDYGYTF.

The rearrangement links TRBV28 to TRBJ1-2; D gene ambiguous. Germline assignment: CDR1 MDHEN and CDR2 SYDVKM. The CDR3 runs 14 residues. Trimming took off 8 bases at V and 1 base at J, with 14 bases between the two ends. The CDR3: CASLLRDNNYGYTF. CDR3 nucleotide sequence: TGTGCCAGCCTACTCCGGGATAATAACTATGGCTACACCTTC.

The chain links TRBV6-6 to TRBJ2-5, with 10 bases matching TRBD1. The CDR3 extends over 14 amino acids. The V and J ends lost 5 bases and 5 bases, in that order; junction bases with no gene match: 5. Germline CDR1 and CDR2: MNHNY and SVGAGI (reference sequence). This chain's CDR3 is CASSRDRGRETQYF. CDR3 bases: TGTGCCAGCAGTCGGGACAGGGGTAGGGAGACCCAGTACTTC.

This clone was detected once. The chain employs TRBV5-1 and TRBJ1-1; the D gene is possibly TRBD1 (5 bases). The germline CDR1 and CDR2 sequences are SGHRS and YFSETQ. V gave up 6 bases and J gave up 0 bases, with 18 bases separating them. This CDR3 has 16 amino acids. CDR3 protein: CASKSYWGLMNTEAFF. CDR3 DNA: TGCGCCAGCAAAAGTTATTGGGGCTTAATGAACACTGAAGCTTTCTTT.

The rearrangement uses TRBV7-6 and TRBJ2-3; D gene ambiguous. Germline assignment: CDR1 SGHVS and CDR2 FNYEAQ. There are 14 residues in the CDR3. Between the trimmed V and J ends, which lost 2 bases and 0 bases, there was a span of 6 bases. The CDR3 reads CASSLIGSTDTQYF. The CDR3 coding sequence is TGTGCCAGCAGCTTAATTGGCAGCACAGATACGCAGTATTTT.

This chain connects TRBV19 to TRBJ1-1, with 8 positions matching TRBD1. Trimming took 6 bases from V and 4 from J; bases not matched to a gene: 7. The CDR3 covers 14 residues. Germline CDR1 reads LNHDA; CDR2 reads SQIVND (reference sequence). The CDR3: CASRADGTGTEAFF. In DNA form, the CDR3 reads TGTGCCAGTAGAGCCGATGGGACAGGCACTGAAGCTTTCTTT.

CDR3 DNA sequence: TGTGCCAGCACGAGAGAGGAGGTCCCGGACTCTGAGCAGTTCTTC. Translation gives CASTREEVPDSEQFF. V usage is TRBV2 and J usage is TRBJ2-1, with D perhaps matching TRBD2 (5 bases). Trimming took off 7 bases at V and 9 bases at J, with 22 bases between the two ends. This CDR3 has 15 residues. The germline V gene has CDR1 SNHLY and CDR2 FYNNEI.

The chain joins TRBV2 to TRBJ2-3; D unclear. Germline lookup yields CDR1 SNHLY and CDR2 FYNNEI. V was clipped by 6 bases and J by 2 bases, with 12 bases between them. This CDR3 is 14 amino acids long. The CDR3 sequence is CASRLKTLTDTQYF. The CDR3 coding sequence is TGTGCCAGCAGGCTCAAGACTCTCACAGATACGCAGTATTTT.

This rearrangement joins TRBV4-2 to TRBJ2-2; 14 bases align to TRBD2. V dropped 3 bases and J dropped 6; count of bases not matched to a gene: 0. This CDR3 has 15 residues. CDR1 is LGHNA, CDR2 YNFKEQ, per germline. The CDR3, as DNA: TGTGCCAGCAGCCAGACTAGCGGGGGGGCCGGGGAGCTGTTTTTT. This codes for CASSQTSGGAGELFF.

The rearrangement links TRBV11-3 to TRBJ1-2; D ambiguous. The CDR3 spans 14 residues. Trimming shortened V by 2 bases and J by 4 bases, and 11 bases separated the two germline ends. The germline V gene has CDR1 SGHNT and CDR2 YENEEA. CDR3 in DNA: TGTGCCAGCAGCTTATCCCGGACTGCCTATGGCTACACCTTC. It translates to CASSLSRTAYGYTF. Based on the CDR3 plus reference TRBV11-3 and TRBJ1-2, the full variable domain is EAGVVQSPRYKIIEKKQPVAFWCNPISGHNTLYWYLQNLGQGPELLIRYENEEAVDDSQLPKDRFSAERLKGVDSTLKIQPAELGDSAVYLCASSLSRTAYGYTFGSGTRLTVV.

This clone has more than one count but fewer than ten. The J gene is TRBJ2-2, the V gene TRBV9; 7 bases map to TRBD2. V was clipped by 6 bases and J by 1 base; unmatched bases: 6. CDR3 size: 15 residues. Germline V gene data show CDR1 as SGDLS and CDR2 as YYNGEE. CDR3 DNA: TGTGCCAGCACATCCGGGACTAAGAACACCGGGGAGCTGTTTTTT. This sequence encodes CASTSGTKNTGELFF.

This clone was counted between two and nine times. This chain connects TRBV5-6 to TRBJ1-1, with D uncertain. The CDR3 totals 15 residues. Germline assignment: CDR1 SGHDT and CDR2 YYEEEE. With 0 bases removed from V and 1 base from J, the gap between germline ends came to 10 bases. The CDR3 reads CASSLAVQKNTEAFF. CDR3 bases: TGTGCCAGCAGCTTGGCCGTACAGAAGAACACTGAAGCTTTCTTT.

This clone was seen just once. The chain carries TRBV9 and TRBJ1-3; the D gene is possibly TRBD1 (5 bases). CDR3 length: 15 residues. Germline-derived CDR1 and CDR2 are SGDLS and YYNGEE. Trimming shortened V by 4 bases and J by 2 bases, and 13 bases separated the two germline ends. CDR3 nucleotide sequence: TGTGCCAGCAGCTTGCAGGGTCCCCCTGGAAACACCATATATTTT. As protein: CASSLQGPPGNTIYF.

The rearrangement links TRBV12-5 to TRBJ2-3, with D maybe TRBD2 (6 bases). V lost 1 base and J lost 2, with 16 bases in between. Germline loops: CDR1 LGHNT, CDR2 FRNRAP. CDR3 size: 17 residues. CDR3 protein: CASGLGQPWGVTDTQYF. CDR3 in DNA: TGTGCTAGTGGTTTGGGACAGCCGTGGGGGGTCACAGATACGCAGTATTTT.

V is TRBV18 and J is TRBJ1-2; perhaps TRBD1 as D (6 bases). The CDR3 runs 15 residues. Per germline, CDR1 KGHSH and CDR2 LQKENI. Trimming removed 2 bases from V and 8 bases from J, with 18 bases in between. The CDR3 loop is CASSPSQGLKSGYTF. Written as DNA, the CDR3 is TGTGCCAGCTCACCATCCCAGGGGCTTAAGTCCGGCTACACCTTC.

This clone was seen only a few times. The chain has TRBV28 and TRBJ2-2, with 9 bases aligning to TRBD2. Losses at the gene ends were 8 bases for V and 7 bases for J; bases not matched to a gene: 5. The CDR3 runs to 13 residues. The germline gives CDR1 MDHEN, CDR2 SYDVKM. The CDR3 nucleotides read TGTGCCAGCCGGAGAGCGGGAGGCGGGGAGCTGTTTTTT. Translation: CASRRAGGGELFF.

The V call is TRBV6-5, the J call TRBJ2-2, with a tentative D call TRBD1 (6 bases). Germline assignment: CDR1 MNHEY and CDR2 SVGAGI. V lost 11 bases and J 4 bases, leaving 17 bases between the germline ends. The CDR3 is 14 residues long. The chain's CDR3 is CASRDMTFTGELFF. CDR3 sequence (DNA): TGTGCCTCCCGGGACATGACCTTCACCGGGGAGCTGTTTTTT.

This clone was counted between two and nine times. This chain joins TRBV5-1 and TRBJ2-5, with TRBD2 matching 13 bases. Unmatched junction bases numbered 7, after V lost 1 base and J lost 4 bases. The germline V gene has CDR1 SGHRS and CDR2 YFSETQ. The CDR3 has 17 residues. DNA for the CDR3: TGCGCCAGCAGCTTGACTAGCGGGGGGGCCGGCAGAGAGACCCAGTACTTC. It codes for CASSLTSGGAGRETQYF.

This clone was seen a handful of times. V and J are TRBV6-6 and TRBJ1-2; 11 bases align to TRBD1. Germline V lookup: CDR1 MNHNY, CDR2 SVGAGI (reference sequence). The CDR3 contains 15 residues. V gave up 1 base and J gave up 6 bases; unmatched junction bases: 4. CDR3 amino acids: CASSYFGQGAHGYTF. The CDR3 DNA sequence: TGTGCCAGCAGTTACTTCGGACAGGGGGCGCATGGCTACACCTTC.

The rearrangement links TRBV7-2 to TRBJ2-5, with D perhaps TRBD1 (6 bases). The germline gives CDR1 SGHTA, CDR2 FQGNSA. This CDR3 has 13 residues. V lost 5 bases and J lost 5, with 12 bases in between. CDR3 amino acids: CASSERGSETQYF. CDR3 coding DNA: TGTGCCAGCAGCGAGAGGGGGTCGGAGACCCAGTACTTC.

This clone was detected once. The DNA for the CDR3 is TGTGCCAGCAGTGAATTATGGGGTAGCGGGGCCACAGGGACCCAGTACTTC. Amino acids: CASSELWGSGATGTQYF. V and J are TRBV25-1 and TRBJ2-5; TRBD2 matches 8 bases. The trim removed 1 base at V and 7 bases at J, leaving 14 bases unmatched. This CDR3 contains 17 residues. CDR1 and CDR2 from the germline V gene are MGHDK and SYGVNS.

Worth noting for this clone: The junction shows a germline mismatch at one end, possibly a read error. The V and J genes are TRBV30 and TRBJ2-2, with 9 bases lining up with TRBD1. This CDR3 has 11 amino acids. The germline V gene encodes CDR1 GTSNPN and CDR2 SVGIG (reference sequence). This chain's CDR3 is CARQGGGGLFF. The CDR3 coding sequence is TGTGCCCGACAGGGGGGCGGGGGGCTGTTTTTT.